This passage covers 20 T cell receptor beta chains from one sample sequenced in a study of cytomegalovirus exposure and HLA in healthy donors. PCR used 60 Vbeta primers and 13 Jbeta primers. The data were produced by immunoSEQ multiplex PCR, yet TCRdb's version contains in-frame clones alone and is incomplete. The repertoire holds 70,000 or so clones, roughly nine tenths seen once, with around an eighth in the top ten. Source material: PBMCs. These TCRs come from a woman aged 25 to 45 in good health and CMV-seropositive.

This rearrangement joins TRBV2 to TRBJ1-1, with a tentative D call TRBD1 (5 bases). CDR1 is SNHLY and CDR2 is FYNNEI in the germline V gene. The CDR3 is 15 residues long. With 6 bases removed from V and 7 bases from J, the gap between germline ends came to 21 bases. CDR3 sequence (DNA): TGTGCCAGCAGAAACGAAGCGGGACTTTCTGGTGAAGCTTTCTTT. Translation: CASRNEAGLSGEAFF.

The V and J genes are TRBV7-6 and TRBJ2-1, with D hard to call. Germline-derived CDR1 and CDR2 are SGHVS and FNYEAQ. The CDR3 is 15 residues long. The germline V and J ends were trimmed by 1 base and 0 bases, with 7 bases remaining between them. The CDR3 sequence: CASSLGPGSYNEQFF. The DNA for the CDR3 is TGTGCCAGCAGCTTAGGTCCCGGCTCCTACAATGAGCAGTTCTTC.

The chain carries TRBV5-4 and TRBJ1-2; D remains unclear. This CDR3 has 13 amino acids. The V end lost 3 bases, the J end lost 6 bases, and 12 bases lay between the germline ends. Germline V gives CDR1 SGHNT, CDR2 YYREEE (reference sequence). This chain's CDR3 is CASSSQPNHGYTF. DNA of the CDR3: TGTGCCAGCAGCTCACAGCCGAACCATGGCTACACCTTC. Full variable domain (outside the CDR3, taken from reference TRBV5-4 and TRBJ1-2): ETGVTQSPTHLIKTRGQQVTLRCSSQSGHNTVSWYQQALGQGPQFIFQYYREEENGRGNFPPRFSGLQFPNYSSELNVNALELDDSALYLCASSSQPNHGYTFGSGTRLTVV.

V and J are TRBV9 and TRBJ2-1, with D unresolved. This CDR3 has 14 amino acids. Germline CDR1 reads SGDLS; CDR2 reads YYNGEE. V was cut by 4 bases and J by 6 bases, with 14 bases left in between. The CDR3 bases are TGTGCCAGCAGCCCCCAAGCGCTGCCCAATGAGCAGTTCTTC. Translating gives CASSPQALPNEQFF.

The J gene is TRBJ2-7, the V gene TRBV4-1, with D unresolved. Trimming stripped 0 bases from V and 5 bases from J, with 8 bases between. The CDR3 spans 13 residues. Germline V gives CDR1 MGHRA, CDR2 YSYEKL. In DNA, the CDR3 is TGCGCCAGCAGCCAAGAGGCAGGCGACGAGCAGTACTTC. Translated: CASSQEAGDEQYF.

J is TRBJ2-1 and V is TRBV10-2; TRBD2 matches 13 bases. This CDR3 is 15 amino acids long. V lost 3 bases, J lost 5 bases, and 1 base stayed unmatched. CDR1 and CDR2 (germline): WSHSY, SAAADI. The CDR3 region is CASSDGTSGDNEQFF. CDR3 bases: TGCGCCAGCAGTGATGGGACTAGCGGGGACAATGAGCAGTTCTTC.

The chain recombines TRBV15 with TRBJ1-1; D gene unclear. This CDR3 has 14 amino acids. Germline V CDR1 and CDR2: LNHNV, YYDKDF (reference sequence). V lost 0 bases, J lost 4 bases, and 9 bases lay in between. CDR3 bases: TGTGCCACCAGCAGAGATAGGCGGGGCACTGAAGCTTTCTTT. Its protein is CATSRDRRGTEAFF. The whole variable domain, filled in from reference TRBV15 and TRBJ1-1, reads DAMVIQNPRYQVTQFGKPVTLSCSQTLNHNVMYWYQQKSSQAPKLLFHYYDKDFNNEADTPDNFQSRRPNTSFCFLDIRSPGLGDTAMYLCATSRDRRGTEAFFGQGTRLTVV.

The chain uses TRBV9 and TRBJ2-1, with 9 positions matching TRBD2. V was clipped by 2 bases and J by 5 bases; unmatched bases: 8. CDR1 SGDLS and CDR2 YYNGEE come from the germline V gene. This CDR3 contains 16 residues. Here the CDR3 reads CASSVDPAGGNNEQFF. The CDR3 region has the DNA TGTGCCAGCAGCGTCGATCCAGCGGGAGGTAACAATGAGCAGTTCTTC. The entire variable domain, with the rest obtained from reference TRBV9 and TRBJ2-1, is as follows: DSGVTQTPKHLITATGQRVTLRCSPRSGDLSVYWYQQSLDQGLQFLIQYYNGEERAKGNILERFSAQQFPDLHSELNLSSLELGDSALYFCASSVDPAGGNNEQFFGPGTRLTVL.

The CDR3 is CASSEPGQYNQPQHF. The DNA of the CDR3 is TGTGCCAGCAGTGAACCGGGACAGTACAATCAGCCCCAGCATTTT. The chain joins TRBV6-1 to TRBJ1-5; 7 nucleotides match TRBD1. Losses at the gene ends were 2 bases for V and 3 bases for J; bases not matched to a gene: 4. The length of the CDR3 is 15 residues. CDR1 is MNHNS, CDR2 SASEGT, per germline.

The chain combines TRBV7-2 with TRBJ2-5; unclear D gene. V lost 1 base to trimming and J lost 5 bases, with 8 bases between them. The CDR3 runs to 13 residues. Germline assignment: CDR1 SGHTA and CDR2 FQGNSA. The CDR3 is CASSLDYTETQYF. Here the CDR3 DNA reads TGTGCCAGCAGCTTAGATTACACCGAGACCCAGTACTTC.

The CDR3 protein is CASSQDRRLKFF. CDR3 DNA sequence: TGTGCCAGCAGCCAAGATCGGCGGCTAAAGTTCTTC. The chain couples TRBV14 to TRBJ2-1; D remains ambiguous. The CDR3 loop spans 12 amino acids. Germline V gene lookup returns CDR1 SGHDN and CDR2 FVKESK. Trimming took 0 bases from V and 14 from J, leaving 11 bases between them.

As DNA, the CDR3 is TGTGCCACCAGCAGAGATCTAGCGGGAGTGGGTGAGCAGTTCTTC. It translates to CATSRDLAGVGEQFF. The chain recombines TRBV15 with TRBJ2-1; 10 nucleotides match TRBD2. In germline, CDR1 is LNHNV, CDR2 YYDKDF (reference sequence). The CDR3 has 15 residues. The V and J ends lost 0 bases and 9 bases, in that order; junction bases with no gene match: 5.

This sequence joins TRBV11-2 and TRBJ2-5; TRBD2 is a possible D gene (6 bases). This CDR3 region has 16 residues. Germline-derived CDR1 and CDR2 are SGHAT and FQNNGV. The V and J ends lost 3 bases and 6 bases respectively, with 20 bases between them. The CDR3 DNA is TGTGCCAGCAGCTTCCCCGGCGTTTTGGAGGGGAAGACCCAGTACTTC. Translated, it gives CASSFPGVLEGKTQYF.

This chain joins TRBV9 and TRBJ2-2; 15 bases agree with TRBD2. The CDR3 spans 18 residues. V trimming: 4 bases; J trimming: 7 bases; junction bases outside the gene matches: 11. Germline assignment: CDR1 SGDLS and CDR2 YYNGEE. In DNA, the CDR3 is TGTGCCAGCAGCCCGCCCGGAGGACTAGCGGGAGGGGGCGGGGAGCTGTTTTTT. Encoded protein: CASSPPGGLAGGGGELFF.

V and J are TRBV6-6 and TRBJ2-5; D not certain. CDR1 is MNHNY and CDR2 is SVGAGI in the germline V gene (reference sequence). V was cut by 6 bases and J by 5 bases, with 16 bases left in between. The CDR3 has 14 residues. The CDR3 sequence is CASSGVGPRETQYF. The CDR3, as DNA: TGTGCCAGCAGCGGAGTTGGTCCGCGGGAGACCCAGTACTTC.

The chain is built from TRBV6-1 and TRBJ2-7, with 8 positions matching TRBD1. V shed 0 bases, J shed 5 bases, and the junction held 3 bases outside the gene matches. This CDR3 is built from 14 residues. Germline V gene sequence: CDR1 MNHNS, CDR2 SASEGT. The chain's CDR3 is CASSEAAGGNEQYF. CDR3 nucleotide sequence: TGTGCCAGCAGTGAAGCGGCAGGGGGCAACGAGCAGTACTTC.

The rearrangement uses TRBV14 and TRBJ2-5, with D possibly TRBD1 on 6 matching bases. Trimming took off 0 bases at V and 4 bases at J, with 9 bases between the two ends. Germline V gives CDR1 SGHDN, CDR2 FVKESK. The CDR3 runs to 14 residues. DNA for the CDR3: TGTGCCAGCAGCCAAGAGTGGGGGCGAGAGACCCAGTACTTC. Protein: CASSQEWGRETQYF.

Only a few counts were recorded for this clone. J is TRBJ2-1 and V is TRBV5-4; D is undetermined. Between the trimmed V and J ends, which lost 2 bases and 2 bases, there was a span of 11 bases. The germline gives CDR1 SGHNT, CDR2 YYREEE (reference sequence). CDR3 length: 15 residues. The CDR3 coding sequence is TGTGCCAGCAGCTTCTCACTCAATACCTACAATGAGCAGTTCTTC. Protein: CASSFSLNTYNEQFF.

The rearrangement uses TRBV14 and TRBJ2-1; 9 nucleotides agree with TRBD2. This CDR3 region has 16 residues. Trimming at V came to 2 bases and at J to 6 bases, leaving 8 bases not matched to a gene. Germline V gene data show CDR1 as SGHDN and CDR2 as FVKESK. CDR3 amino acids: CASSQFPGTSSNEQFF. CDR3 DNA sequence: TGTGCCAGCAGCCAATTTCCCGGGACTAGCAGCAATGAGCAGTTCTTC. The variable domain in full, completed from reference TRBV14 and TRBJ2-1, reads EAGVTQFPSHSVIEKGQTVTLRCDPISGHDNLYWYRRVMGKEIKFLLHFVKESKQDESGMPNNRFLAERTGGTYSTLKVQPAELEDSGVYFCASSQFPGTSSNEQFFGPGTRLTVL.

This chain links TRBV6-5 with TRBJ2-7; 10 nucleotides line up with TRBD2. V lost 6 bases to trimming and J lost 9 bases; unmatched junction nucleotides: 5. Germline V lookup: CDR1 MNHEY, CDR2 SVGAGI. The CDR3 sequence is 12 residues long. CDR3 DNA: TGTGCCAGCAGGCTAGCGGGAGCGGTGCAGTACTTC. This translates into CASRLAGAVQYF.